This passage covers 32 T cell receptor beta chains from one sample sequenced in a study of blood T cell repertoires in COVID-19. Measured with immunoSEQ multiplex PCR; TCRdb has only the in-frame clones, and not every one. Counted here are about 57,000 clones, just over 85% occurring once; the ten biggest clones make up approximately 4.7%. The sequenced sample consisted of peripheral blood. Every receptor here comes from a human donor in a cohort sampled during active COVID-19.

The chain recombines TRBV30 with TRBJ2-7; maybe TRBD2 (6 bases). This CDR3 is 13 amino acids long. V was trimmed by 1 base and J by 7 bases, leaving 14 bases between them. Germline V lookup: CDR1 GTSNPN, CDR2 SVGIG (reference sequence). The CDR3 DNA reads TGTGCCTGGAGTGGGTCTGGGGCGGGGGAGCAGTACTTC. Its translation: CAWSGSGAGEQYF.

This chain's CDR3 is CASSPREGTGEQYF. The CDR3 DNA reads TGTGCCAGCTCACCACGGGAGGGGACGGGCGAGCAGTACTTC. J is TRBJ2-7 and V is TRBV18; 7 bases are a match to TRBD2. Germline lookup yields CDR1 KGHSH and CDR2 LQKENI. J was trimmed by 6 bases and V by 1 base; bases with no gene match: 6. The CDR3 has 14 amino acids.

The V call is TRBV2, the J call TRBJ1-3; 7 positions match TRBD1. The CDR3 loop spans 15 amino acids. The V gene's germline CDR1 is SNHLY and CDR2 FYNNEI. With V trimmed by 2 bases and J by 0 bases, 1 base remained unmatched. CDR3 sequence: CASSEQGGSGNTIYF. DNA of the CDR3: TGTGCCAGCAGTGAACAGGGGGGCTCTGGAAACACCATATATTTT.

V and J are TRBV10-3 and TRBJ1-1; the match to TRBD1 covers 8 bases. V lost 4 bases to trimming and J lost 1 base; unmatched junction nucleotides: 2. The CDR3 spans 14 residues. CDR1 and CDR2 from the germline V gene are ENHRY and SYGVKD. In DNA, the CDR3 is TGTGCCATCAGTGGCACAGGGGGGAACACTGAAGCTTTCTTT. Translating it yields CAISGTGGNTEAFF.

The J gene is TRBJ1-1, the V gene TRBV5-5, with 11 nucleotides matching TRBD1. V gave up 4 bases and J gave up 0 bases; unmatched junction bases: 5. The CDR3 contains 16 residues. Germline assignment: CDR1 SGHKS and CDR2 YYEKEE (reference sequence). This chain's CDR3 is CASSIGQGAMNTEAFF. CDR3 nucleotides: TGTGCCAGCAGCATAGGACAGGGGGCAATGAACACTGAAGCTTTCTTT.

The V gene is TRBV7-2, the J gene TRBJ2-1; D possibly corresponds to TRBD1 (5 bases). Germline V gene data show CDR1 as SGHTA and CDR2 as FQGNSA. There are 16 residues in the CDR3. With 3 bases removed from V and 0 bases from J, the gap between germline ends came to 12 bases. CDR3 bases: TGTGCCAGCAGCTTTCAGGGCTCTAGCTCCTACAATGAGCAGTTCTTC. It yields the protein CASSFQGSSSYNEQFF.

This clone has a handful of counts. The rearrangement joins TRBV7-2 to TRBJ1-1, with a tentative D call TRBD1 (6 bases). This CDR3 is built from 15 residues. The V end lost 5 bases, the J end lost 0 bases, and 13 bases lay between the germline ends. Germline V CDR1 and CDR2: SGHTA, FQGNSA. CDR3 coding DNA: TGTGCCAGCAGCCCACGGACAGCGATGAACACTGAAGCTTTCTTT. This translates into CASSPRTAMNTEAFF.

CDR3 residues: CASSALMNTEAFF. The CDR3 DNA follows: TGTGCCAGCAGCGCTTTAATGAACACTGAAGCTTTCTTT. The chain uses TRBV9 and TRBJ1-1; D is unresolved. Germline CDR1 is SGDLS and CDR2 is YYNGEE. V gave up 3 bases and J gave up 0 bases, with 6 bases separating them. CDR3 size: 13 residues. The entire variable domain, with the rest obtained from reference TRBV9 and TRBJ1-1, is as follows: DSGVTQTPKHLITATGQRVTLRCSPRSGDLSVYWYQQSLDQGLQFLIQYYNGEERAKGNILERFSAQQFPDLHSELNLSSLELGDSALYFCASSALMNTEAFFGQGTRLTVV.

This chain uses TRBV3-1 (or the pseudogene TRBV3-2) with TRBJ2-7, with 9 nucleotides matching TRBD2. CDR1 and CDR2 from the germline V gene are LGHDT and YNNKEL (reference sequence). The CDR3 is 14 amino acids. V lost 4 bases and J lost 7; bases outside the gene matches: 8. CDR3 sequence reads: CASSPLAGGGEQYF. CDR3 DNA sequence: TGTGCCAGCAGCCCCTTGGCGGGAGGGGGAGAGCAGTACTTC.

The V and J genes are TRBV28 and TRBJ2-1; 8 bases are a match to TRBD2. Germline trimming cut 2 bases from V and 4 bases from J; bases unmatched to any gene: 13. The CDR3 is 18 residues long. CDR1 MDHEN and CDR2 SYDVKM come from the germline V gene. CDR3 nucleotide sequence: TGTGCCAGCAGTTTACATTATATAGGACTAGCCCGATACAATGAGCAGTTCTTC. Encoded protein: CASSLHYIGLARYNEQFF.

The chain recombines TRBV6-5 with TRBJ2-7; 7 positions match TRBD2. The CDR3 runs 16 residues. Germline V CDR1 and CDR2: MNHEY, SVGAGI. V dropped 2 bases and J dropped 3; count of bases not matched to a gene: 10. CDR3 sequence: CASSYGGASGYYEQYF. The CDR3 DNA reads TGTGCCAGCAGTTACGGAGGGGCTAGCGGATACTACGAGCAGTACTTC.

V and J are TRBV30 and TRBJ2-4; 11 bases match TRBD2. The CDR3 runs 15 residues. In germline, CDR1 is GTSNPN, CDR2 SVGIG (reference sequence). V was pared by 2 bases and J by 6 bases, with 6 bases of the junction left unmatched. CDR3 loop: CAWSPKTSGRNIQYF. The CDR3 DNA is TGTGCCTGGAGTCCAAAAACTAGCGGGAGAAACATTCAGTACTTC. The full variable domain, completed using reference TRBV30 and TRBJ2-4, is SQTIHQWPATLVQPVGSPLSLECTVEGTSNPNLYWYRQAAGRGLQLLFYSVGIGQISSEVPQNLSASRPQDRQFILSSKKLLLSDSGFYLCAWSPKTSGRNIQYFGAGTRLSVL.

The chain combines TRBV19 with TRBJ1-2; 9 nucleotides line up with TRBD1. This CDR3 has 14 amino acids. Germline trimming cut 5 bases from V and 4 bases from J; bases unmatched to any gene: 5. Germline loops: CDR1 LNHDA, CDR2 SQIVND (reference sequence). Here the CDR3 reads CASSQRDRAYGYTF. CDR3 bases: TGTGCCAGTAGTCAGCGGGACAGGGCCTATGGCTACACCTTC. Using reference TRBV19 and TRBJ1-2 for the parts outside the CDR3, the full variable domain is DGGITQSPKYLFRKEGQNVTLSCEQNLNHDAMYWYRQDPGQGLRLIYYSQIVNDFQKGDIAEGYSVSREKKESFPLTVTSAQKNPTAFYLCASSQRDRAYGYTFGSGTRLTVV.

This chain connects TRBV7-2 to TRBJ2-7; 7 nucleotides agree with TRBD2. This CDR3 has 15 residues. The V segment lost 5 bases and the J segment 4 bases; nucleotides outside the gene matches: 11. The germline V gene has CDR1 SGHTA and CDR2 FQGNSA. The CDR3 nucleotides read TGTGCCAGCAGCCACGGCCCCCGGGAGGCTTACGAGCAGTACTTC. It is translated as CASSHGPREAYEQYF.

DNA of the CDR3: TGTGCCAGCAGCTTTTTGACTAGCGGGGGCAATGAGCAGTTCTTC. This encodes CASSFLTSGGNEQFF. This chain links TRBV7-8 with TRBJ2-1; TRBD2 aligns across 12 bases. V was pared by 3 bases and J by 6 bases, with 3 bases of the junction left unmatched. This CDR3 is built from 15 residues. Germline values: CDR1 SGHVS, CDR2 FQNEAQ.

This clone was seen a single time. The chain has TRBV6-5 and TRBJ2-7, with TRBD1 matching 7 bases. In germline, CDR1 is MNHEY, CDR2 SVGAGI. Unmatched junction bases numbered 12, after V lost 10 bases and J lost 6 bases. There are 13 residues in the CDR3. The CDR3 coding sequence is TGTGCCACCAGCCGGGACAGATCATCCGAGCAGTACTTC. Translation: CATSRDRSSEQYF.

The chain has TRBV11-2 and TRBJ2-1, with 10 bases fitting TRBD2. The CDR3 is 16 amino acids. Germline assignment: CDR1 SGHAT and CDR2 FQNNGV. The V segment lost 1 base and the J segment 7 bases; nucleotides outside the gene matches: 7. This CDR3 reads CASSLVIAGGSNEQFF. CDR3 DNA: TGTGCCAGCAGCTTAGTTATAGCGGGAGGATCTAATGAGCAGTTCTTC. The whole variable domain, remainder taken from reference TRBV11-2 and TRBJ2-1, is EAGVAQSPRYKIIEKRQSVAFWCNPISGHATLYWYQQILGQGPKLLIQFQNNGVVDDSQLPKDRFSAERLKGVDSTLKIQPAKLEDSAVYLCASSLVIAGGSNEQFFGPGTRLTVL.

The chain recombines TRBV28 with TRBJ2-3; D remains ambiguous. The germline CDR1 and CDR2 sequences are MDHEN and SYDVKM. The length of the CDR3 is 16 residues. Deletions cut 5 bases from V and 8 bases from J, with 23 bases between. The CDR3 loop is CASSPQLSSLAFTQYF. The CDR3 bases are TGTGCCAGCAGTCCACAGCTGTCGAGTTTGGCTTTTACGCAGTATTTT.

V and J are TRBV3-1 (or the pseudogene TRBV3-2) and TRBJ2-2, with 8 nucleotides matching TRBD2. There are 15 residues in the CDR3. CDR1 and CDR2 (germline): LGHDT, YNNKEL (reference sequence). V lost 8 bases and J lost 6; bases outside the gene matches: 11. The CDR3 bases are TGTGCCAGCGCTCTAAACGGGGGGGCCGCCGGGGAGCTGTTTTTT. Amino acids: CASALNGGAAGELFF.

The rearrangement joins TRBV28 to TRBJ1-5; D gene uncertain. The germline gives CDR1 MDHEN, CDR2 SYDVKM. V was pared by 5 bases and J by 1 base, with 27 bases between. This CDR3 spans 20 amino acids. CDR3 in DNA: TGTGCCAGCAGTCAAAAAAACCGCCCAGATATACTAAGGAGCAATCAGCCCCAGCATTTT. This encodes CASSQKNRPDILRSNQPQHF.

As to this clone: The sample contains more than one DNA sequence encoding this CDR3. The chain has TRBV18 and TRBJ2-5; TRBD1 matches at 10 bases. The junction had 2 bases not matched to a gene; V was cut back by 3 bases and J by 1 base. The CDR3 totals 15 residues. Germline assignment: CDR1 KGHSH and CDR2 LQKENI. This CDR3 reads CASSPGTGAQETQYF. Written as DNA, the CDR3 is TGTGCCAGCTCACCGGGGACAGGGGCCCAAGAGACCCAGTACTTC.

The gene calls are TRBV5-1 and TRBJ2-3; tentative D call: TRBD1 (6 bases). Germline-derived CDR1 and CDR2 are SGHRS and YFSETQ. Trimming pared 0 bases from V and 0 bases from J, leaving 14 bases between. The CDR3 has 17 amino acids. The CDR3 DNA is TGCGCCAGCAGCTTGGGGGGACACAGTCTCAGCACAGATACGCAGTATTTT. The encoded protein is CASSLGGHSLSTDTQYF.

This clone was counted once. The CDR3 loop reads CASSWRGQVNTGELFF. CDR3 nucleotides: TGTGCCAGCAGCTGGCGAGGACAGGTCAACACCGGGGAGCTGTTTTTT. J is TRBJ2-2 and V is TRBV5-6; 7 bases match TRBD1. There are 16 residues in the CDR3. CDR1 and CDR2 from the germline V gene are SGHDT and YYEEEE. The junction had 7 bases not matched to a gene; V was cut back by 3 bases and J by 2 bases.

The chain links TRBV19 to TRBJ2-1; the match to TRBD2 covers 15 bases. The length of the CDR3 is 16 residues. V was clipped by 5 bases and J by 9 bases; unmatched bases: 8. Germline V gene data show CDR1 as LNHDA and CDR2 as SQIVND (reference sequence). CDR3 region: CASSPGLAGGPTEQFF. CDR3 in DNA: TGTGCCAGTAGTCCCGGACTAGCGGGAGGGCCGACTGAGCAGTTCTTC.

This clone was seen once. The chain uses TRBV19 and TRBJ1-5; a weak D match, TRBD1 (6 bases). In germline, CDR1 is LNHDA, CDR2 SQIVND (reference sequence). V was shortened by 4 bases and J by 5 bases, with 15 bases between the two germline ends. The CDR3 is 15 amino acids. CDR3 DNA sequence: TGTGCCAGTAGTACTAACAGGGCTGGGGATCAGCCCCAGCATTTT. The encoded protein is CASSTNRAGDQPQHF.

CDR3 residues: CASSLGPSYQETQYF. CDR3 sequence (DNA): TGTGCCAGCAGTTTAGGGCCGTCGTACCAAGAGACCCAGTACTTC. The gene calls are TRBV28 and TRBJ2-5, with D unresolved. In germline, CDR1 is MDHEN, CDR2 SYDVKM. V was shortened by 2 bases and J by 0 bases, with 10 bases between the two germline ends. This CDR3 has 15 residues.

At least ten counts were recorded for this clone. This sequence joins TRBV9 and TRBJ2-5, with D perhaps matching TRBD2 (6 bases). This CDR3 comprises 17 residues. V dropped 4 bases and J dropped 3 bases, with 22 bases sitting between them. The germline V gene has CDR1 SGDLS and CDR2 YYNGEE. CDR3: CASSSGGGIPPKETQYF. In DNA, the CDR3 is TGTGCCAGCAGCTCGGGTGGAGGGATCCCCCCAAAAGAGACCCAGTACTTC.

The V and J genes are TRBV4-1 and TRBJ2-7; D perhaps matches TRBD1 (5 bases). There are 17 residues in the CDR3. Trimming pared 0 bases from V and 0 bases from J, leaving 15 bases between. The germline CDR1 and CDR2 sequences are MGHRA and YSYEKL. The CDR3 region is CASSQDSFGRDSYEQYF. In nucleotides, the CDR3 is TGCGCCAGCAGCCAAGATAGCTTCGGCAGGGACTCCTACGAGCAGTACTTC.

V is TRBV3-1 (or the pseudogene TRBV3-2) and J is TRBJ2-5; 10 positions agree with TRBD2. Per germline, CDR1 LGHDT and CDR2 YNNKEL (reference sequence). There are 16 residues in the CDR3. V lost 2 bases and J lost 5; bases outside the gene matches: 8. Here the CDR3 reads CASSQLLAGPGETQYF. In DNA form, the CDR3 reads TGTGCCAGCAGCCAACTACTAGCGGGGCCTGGGGAGACCCAGTACTTC.

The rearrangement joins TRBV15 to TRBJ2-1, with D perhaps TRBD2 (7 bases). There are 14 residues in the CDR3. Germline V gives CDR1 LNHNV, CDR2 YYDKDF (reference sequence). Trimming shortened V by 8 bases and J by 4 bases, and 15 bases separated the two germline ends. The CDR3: CATRIGGAYNEQFF. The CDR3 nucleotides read TGTGCCACCCGAATTGGGGGGGCTTACAATGAGCAGTTCTTC.

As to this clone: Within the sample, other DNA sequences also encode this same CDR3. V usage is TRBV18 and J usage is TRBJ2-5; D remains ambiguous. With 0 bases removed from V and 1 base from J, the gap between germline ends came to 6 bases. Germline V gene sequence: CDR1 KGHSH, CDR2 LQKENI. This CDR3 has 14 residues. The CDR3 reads CASSPPHSQETQYF. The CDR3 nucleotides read TGTGCCAGCTCACCACCTCACTCCCAAGAGACCCAGTACTTC.

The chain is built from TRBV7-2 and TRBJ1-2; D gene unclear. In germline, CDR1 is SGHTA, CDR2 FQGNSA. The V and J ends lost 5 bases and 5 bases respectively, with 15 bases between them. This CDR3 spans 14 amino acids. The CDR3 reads CASSPSRTGYGYTF. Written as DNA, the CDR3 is TGTGCCAGCAGCCCGTCGCGAACCGGGTATGGCTACACCTTC.